Sequencing of this TCR beta chain was carried out in a study of CD4 T cells in relation to SARS-CoV-2 and coronaviruses. Study-wide results and limits: No donor gave both pre-pandemic and post-infection samples.

The repertoire was sequenced with immunoSEQ multiplex PCR; TCRdb's copy has only in-frame clones and lacks some. The table lists 30,000 to 45,000 clones, approximately 90% of them singletons. About this clone: Its antigen is unidentified.

The ends were cut back, 6 bases at V and 10 bases at J, with 16 bases in the middle. The CDR3 is 13 amino acids. Per the germline V gene, CDR1 is MNHEY and CDR2 is SMNVEV (reference sequence). Sequenced input: memory CD4+ T cells from PBMCs. The chain joins TRBV27 to TRBJ2-1; perhaps TRBD2 as D (7 bases). The clonotype comes from an adult with COVID-19. DNA of the CDR3: TGTGCCAGCAGAGAACTCAGCGGGACAGAGCAGTTCTTC. Translation: CASRELSGTEQFF.